This T cell receptor (beta chain) was recorded in a study of regulatory T cells in long-lasting Graves disease. Study in general: For under 3 months, newly diagnosed Graves' patients had been taking antithyroid drugs. Points from the study as a whole: New patients shared fewer public clonotypes (roughly 990) than persistent patients did (around 2,700). Limited sample numbers may have lowered accuracy.

Germline trimming cut 3 bases from V and 8 bases from J; bases unmatched to any gene: 5. Germline values: CDR1 MDHEN, CDR2 SYDVKM. This CDR3 has 14 residues. The sample's time point: newly diagnosed GD, antithyroid drugs for less than 3 months. PBMCs provided the RNA from which the TCR library was made. The authors diagnosed Graves' disease using American Thyroid Association guidelines. In its sample, this clonotype was seen a few times. Antigen: not known. Building of the TCR beta libraries involved iRepertoire HTBI primers and Arm-PCR of CDR3 regions. In TCRdb, the multiplex PCR reads were re-called with MiXCR into one record per CDR3 protein. Among about 520,000 distinct CDR3 sequences, around 12% were seen once, and the ten largest hold 8% to 10%. Separately, the same data were catalogued under a study of T cells in Graves' hyperthyroidism and ophthalmopathy.

This TCR was recovered from a woman aged 25 to 39 with Graves disease. Sequenced here: peripheral blood mononuclear cells (PBMCs), sampled at new diagnosis, from a patient treated with antithyroid drugs. The chain combines TRBV28 with TRBJ2-1; 9 nucleotides agree with TRBD1. CDR3 sequence reads: CASSLWTGDHEQFF. DNA for the CDR3: TGTGCCAGCAGTTTGTGGACAGGGGATCATGAGCAGTTCTTC.